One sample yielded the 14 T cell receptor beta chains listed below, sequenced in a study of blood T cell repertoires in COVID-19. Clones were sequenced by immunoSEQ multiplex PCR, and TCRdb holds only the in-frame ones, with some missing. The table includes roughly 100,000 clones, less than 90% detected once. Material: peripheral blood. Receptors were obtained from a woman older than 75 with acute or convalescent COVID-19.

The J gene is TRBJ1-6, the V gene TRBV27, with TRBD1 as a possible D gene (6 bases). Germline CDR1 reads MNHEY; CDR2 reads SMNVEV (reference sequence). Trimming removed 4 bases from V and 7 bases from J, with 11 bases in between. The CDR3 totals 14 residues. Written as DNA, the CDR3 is TGTGCCAGCAGTTCCACAGGGCAAAATTCACCCCTCCACTTT. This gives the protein CASSSTGQNSPLHF.

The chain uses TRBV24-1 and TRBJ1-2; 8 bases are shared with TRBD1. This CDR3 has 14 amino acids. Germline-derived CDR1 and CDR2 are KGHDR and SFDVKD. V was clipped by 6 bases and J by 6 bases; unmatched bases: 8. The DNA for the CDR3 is TGTGCCACCAGTAGGTCAGGGGGCTCCCATGGCTACACCTTC. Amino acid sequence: CATSRSGGSHGYTF.

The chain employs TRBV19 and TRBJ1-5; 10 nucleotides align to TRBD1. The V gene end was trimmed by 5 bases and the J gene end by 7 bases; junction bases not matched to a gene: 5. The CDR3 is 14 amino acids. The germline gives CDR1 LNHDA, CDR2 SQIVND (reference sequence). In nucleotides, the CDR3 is TGTGCCAGTAGTCACCGGGACAGGGGCCAGCCCCAGCATTTT. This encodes CASSHRDRGQPQHF.

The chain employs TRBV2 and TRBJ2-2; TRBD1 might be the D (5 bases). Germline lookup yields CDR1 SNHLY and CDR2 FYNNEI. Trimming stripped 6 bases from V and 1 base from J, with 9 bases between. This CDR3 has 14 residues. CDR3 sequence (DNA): TGTGCCAGCAGAGGGGCCCGGAACACCGGGGAGCTGTTTTTT. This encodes CASRGARNTGELFF.

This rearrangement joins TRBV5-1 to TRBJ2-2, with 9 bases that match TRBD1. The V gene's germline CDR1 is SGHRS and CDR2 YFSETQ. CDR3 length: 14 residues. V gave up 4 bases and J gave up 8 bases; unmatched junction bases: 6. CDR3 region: CASSPTGGGGELFF. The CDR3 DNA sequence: TGCGCCAGCAGCCCTACAGGGGGCGGAGGGGAGCTGTTTTTT.

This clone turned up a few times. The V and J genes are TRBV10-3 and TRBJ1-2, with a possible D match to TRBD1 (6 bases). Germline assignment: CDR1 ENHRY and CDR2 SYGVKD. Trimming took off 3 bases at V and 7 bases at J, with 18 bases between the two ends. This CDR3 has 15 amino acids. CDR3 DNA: TGTGCCATCAGTGAAGAGGGACATAGGAGAGTTGGCTACACCTTC. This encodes CAISEEGHRRVGYTF.

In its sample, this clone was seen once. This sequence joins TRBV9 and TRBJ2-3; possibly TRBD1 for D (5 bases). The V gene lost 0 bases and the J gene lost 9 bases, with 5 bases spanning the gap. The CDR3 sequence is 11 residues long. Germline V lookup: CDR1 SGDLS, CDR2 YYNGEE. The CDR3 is CASSVDRTQYF. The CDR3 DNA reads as TGTGCCAGCAGCGTAGACAGGACGCAGTATTTT. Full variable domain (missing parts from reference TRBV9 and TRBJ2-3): DSGVTQTPKHLITATGQRVTLRCSPRSGDLSVYWYQQSLDQGLQFLIQYYNGEERAKGNILERFSAQQFPDLHSELNLSSLELGDSALYFCASSVDRTQYFGPGTRLTVL.

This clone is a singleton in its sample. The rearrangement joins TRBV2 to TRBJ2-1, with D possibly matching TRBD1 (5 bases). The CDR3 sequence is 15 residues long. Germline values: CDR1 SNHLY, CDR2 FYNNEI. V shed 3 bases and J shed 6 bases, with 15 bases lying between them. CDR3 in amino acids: CASSDFAGPLNEQFF. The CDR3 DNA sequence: TGTGCCAGCAGTGATTTCGCAGGGCCCCTCAATGAGCAGTTCTTC. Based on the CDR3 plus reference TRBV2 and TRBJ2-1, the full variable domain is EPEVTQTPSHQVTQMGQEVILRCVPISNHLYFYWYRQILGQKVEFLVSFYNNEISEKSEIFDDQFSVERPDGSNFTLKIRSTKLEDSAMYFCASSDFAGPLNEQFFGPGTRLTVL.

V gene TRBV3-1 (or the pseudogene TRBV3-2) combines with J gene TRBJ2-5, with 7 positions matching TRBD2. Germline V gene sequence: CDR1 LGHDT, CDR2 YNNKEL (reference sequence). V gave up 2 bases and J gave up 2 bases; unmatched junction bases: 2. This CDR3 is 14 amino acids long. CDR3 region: CASSQPAGQETQYF. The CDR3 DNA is TGTGCCAGCAGCCAACCAGCGGGGCAAGAGACCCAGTACTTC.

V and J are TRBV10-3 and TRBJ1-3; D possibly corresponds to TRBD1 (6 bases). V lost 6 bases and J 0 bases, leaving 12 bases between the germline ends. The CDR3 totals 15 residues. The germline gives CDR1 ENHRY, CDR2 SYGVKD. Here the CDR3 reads CAISRDIRSGNTIYF. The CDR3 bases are TGTGCCATCAGCCGGGACATACGCTCTGGAAACACCATATATTTT.

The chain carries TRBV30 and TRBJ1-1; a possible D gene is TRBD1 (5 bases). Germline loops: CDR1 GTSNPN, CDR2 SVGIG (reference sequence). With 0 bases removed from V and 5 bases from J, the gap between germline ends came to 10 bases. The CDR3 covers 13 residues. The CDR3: CAWSVRGGTEAFF. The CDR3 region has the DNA TGTGCCTGGAGTGTTAGGGGAGGGACTGAAGCTTTCTTT.

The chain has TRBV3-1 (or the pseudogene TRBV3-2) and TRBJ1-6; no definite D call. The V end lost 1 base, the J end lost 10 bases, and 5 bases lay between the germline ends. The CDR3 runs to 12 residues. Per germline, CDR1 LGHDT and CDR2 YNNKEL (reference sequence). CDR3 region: CASSQGVSPLHF. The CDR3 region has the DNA TGTGCCAGCAGCCAAGGAGTCTCACCCCTCCACTTT.

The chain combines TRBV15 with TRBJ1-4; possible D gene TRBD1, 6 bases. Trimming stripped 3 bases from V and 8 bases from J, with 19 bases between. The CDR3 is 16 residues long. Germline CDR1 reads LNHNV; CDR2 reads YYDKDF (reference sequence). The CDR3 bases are TGTGCCACCAGCAGCGGCCGGGGCTCGGGGGGCGAAAAACTGTTTTTT. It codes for CATSSGRGSGGEKLFF.

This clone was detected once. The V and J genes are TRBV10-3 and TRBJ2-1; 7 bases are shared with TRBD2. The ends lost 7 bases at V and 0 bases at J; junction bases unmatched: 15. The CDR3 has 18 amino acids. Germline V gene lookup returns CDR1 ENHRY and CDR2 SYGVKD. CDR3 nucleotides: TGTGCCATCACCCGGGGTCTTCGGCCGGGGGGCTCCTACAATGAGCAGTTCTTC. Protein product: CAITRGLRPGGSYNEQFF.